This TCR beta chain comes out of a study of T cells expressing NK-cell markers. The authors generated TCR beta cDNA through 5'RACE template switching with UMIs. TCRdb reprocessed the 5' RACE reads and reports one entry per CDR3 protein, with no DNA. Its clone listing holds some 440,000 distinct CDR3 sequences. The length of the CDR3 is 16 residues. Germline V gene sequence: CDR1 DFQATT, CDR2 SNEGSKA (reference sequence). V and J are TRBV20-1 and TRBJ1-3; with no DNA, the TCRdb D assignment of TRBD1 cannot be verified. The sequencing sample was made of blood T cells: a sorted CD56 or NKG2C T cell subset, CD4+ or CD8+ T cells, or bulk PBMC T cells (not recorded which). The source of this sequence is a woman aged 50 to 60 in good health. The CDR3 sequence is CSASTTGQGGRNTIYF.